This T cell receptor (beta chain) was sequenced for a study of T cells expressing NK-cell markers. TCRdb reprocessed the 5' RACE reads, with one entry per CDR3 protein and no DNA. The sample table sets out around 380,000 distinct CDR3 sequences. Germline assignment: CDR1 SGHDT and CDR2 YYEEEE. The CDR3 is 14 residues long. The V and J genes are TRBV5-6 and TRBJ1-2. The sequenced material came from blood T cells: a sorted CD56 or NKG2C T cell subset, CD4+ or CD8+ T cells, or bulk PBMC T cells (not recorded which). The source of this sequence is a woman aged 45-65 years in good health. CDR3 in amino acids: CASSLGQDPYGYTF.